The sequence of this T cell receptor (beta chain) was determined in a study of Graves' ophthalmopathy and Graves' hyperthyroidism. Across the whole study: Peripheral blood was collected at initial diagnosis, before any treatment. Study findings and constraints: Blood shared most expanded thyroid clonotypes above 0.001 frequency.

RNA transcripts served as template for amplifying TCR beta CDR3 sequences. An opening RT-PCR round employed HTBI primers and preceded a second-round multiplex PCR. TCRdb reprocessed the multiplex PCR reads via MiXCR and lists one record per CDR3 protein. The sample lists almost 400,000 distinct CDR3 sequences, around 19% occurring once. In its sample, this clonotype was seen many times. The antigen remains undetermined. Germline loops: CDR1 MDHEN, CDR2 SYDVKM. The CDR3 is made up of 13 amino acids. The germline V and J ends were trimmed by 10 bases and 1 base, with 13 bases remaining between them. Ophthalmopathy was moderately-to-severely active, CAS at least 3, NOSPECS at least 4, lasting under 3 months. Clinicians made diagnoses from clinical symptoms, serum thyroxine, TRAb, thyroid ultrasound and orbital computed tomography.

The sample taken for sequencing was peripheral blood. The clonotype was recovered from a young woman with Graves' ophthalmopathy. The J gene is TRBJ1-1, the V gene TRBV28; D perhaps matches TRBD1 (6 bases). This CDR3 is CATAGAQNTEAFF. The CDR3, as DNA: TGTGCCACCGCAGGGGCGCAGAACACTGAAGCTTTCTTT.